This TCR beta chain was captured by sequencing in a study of blood T cell repertoires in COVID-19. For the study at large: Samples taken during acute and convalescent COVID-19 were collected in the United States, Italy and Spain.

CDR1 is GTSNPN and CDR2 is SVGIG in the germline V gene (reference sequence). CDR3 length: 13 residues. The V and J ends lost 0 bases and 7 bases respectively, with 7 bases between them. Original data processing: Nucleated cell counts were estimated from reference gene primer amplification. Assay: immunoSEQ multiplex PCR; the TCRdb copy retains only in-frame clones and omits some. V and J calls and clone size are those listed in that table; D and trimming were worked out from the DNA. The sample lists 250,000 to 350,000 clones, roughly 82% occurring once. To note about this clone: Additional DNA sequences in this sample encode the identical CDR3.

The chain couples TRBV30 to TRBJ1-6; no clear D. What was sequenced was peripheral blood. The clonotype comes from a woman between 50 and 59 years old with acute or convalescent COVID-19. The CDR3 DNA reads as TGTGCCTGGAGTGTACGAGGGAATTCACCCCTCCACTTT. It codes for CAWSVRGNSPLHF.